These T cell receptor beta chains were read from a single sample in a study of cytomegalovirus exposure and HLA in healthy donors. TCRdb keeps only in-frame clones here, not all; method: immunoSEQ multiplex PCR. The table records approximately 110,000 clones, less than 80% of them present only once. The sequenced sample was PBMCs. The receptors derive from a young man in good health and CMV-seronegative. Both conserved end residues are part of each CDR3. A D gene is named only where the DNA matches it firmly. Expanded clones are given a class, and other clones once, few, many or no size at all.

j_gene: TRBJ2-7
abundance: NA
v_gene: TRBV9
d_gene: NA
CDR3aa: CASSVLPETYEQYF
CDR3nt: TGTGCCAGCAGCGTATTACCAGAAACCTACGAGCAGTACTTC

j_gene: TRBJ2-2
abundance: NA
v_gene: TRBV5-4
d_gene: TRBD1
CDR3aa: CASSSRDRGDAGELFF
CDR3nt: TGTGCCAGCAGCAGCCGGGACAGGGGTGACGCCGGGGAGCTGTTTTTT

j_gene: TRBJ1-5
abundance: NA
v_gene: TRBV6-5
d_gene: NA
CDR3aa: CASSYSGDSSNQPQHF
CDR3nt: TGTGCCAGCAGTTACTCAGGGGATAGTAGCAATCAGCCCCAGCATTTT

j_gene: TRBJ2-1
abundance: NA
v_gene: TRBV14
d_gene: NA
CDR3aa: CASSQDAGGSVEQFF
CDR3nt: TGTGCCAGCAGCCAAGATGCAGGCGGGTCGGTGGAGCAGTTCTTC

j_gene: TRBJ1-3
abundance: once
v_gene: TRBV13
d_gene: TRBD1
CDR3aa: CASSLWGQGARNTIYF
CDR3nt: TGTGCCAGCAGCTTATGGGGACAGGGGGCGCGGAACACCATATATTTT

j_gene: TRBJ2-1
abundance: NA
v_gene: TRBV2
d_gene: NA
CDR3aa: CASSVVQGNNEQFF
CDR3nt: TGTGCCAGCAGTGTCGTCCAGGGCAACAATGAGCAGTTCTTC

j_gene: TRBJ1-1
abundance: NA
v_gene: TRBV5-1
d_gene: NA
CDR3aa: CASSGSTTRAEAFF
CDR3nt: TGCGCCAGCAGCGGATCTACTACTAGGGCTGAAGCTTTCTTT

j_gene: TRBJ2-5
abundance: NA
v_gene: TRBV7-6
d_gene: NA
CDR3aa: CASSYGADRLEETQYF
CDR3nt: TGTGCCAGCAGCTATGGGGCGGACCGACTAGAAGAGACCCAGTACTTC

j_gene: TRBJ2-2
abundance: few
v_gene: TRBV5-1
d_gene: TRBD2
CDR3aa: CASSLLAGNANTGELFF
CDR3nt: TGCGCCAGCAGCTTGTTAGCGGGGAACGCGAACACCGGGGAGCTGTTTTTT

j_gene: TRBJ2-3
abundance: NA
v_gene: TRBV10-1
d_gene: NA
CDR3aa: CASKEARQDDTQYF
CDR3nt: TGCGCCAGCAAGGAGGCGAGGCAGGACGATACGCAGTATTTT

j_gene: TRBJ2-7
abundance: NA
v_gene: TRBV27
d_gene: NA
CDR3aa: CASSLGQSYEQYF
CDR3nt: TGTGCCAGCAGTTTAGGGCAGTCCTACGAGCAGTACTTC

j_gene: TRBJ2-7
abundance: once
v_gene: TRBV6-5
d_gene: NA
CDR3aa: CASSSGDWHYEQYF
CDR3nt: TGTGCCAGCAGTTCCGGGGACTGGCACTACGAGCAGTACTTC

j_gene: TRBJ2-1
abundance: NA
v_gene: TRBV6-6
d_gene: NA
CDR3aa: CASSNERPRFF
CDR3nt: TGTGCCAGCAGTAATGAAAGGCCTAGGTTCTTC

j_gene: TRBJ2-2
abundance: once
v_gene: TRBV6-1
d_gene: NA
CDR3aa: CASRRYQGAVGELFF
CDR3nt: TGTGCCAGCAGGCGTTACCAAGGGGCGGTCGGGGAGCTGTTTTTT

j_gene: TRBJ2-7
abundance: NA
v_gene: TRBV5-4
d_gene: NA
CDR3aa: CASSLQGAYEQYF
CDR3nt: TGTGCCAGCAGCCTACAGGGAGCCTACGAGCAGTACTTC

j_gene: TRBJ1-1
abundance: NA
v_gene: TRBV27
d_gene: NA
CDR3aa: CASRPDPGHPNTEAFF
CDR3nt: TGTGCCAGCAGGCCGGATCCGGGACACCCGAACACTGAAGCTTTCTTT

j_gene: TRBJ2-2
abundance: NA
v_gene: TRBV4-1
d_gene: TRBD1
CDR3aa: CASSQAGRGRGTGELFF
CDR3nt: TGCGCCAGCAGCCAAGCGGGCAGGGGGCGCGGGACCGGGGAGCTGTTTTTT

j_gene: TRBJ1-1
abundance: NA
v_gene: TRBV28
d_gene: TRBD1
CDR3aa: CASSLQAGGDSEAFF
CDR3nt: TGTGCCAGCAGTTTACAGGCAGGGGGTGACTCTGAAGCTTTCTTT

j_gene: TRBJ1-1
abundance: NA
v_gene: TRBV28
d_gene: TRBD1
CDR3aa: CASSLPGQGASTEAFF
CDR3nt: TGTGCCAGCAGTCTCCCGGGACAGGGGGCTAGCACTGAAGCTTTCTTT

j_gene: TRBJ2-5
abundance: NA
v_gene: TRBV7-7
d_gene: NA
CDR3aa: CASSLVGSEETQYF
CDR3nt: TGTGCCAGCAGCTTAGTCGGGAGTGAGGAGACCCAGTACTTC

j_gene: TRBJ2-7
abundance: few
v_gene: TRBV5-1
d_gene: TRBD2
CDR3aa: CASSLGGTSGGSSYEQYF
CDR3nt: TGCGCCAGCAGCTTGGGAGGGACTAGCGGGGGAAGCTCCTACGAGCAGTACTTC

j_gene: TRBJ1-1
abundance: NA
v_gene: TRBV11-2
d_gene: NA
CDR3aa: CASSLGGSGVYTEAFF
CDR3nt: TGTGCCAGCAGCTTAGGAGGATCGGGGGTATACACTGAAGCTTTCTTT

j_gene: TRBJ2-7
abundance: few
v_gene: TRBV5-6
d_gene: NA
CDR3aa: CASSYSQYEQYF
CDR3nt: TGTGCCAGCAGCTATAGCCAATACGAGCAGTACTTC

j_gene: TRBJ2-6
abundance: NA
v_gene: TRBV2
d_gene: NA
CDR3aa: CASSRENSLSSGANVLTF
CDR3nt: TGTGCCAGCAGTCGGGAGAACTCATTAAGCTCTGGGGCCAACGTCCTGACTTTC

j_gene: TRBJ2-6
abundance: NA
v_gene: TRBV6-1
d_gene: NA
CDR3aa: CASSEAQSGANVLTF
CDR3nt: TGTGCCAGCAGTGAAGCCCAGTCTGGGGCCAACGTCCTGACTTTC

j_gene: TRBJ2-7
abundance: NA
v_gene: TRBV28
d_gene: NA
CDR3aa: CASSSSTGRSYEQYF
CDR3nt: TGTGCCAGCAGTTCCTCGACAGGCCGCTCCTACGAGCAGTACTTC

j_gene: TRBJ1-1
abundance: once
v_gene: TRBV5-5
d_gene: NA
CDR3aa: CASRAGTTNTEAFF
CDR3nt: TGTGCCAGCAGGGCCGGGACAACGAACACTGAAGCTTTCTTT

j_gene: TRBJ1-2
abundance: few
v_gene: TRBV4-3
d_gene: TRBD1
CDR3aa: CASSQYPGQLHGYTF
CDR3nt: TGCGCCAGCAGCCAGTATCCGGGACAGCTACATGGCTACACCTTC

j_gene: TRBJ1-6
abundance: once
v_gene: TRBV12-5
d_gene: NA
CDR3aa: CASGLAVGSPLHF
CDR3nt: TGTGCTAGTGGTTTGGCGGTCGGTTCACCCCTCCACTTT

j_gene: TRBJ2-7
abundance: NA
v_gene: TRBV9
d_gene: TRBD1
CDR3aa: CASSGQGSLEQYF
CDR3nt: TGTGCCAGCAGTGGACAGGGGTCCTTGGAGCAGTACTTC

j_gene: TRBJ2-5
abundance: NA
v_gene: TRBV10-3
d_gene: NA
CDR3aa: CAISRMGSTGETQYF
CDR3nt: TGTGCCATCAGTAGGATGGGCAGCACGGGGGAGACCCAGTACTTC